The sequence of this T cell receptor (beta chain) was determined in a study of cytomegalovirus exposure and HLA in healthy donors. Study results and caveats: Earlier results showed most TCR beta V segments being productive about 87% or about 30% of the time. TCR sequences were mostly rare, though some public TCRs occurred in many donors. It emerged from a later analysis that several of the most significant clusters appeared to be linked to common viral pathogens.

After removal of 5 bases from V and 6 bases from J, the junction contained 3 bases not matched to a gene. The CDR3 has 13 amino acids. The germline V gene has CDR1 KGHSH and CDR2 LQKENI. This PCR relied on a set of 60 Vbeta primers and 13 Jbeta primers. Only in-frame clones appear in the TCRdb table, and some are missing; sequencing was by immunoSEQ multiplex PCR. In the table there are 95,000 to 150,000 clones, over 70% of which are singletons. As to this clone: What it binds is not known.

Donors were ostensibly healthy at sampling, although undocumented immune exposures were probable. The chain links TRBV18 to TRBJ1-5; TRBD1 agrees at 8 bases. The sample taken for sequencing was PBMCs. This receptor was taken from a female donor in good health and CMV-seropositive. DNA for the CDR3: TGTGCCAGCTCATCAACAGGGGGTCAGCCCCAGCATTTT. Its translation is CASSSTGGQPQHF.